This TCR beta chain was profiled in a study of OX40 agonist ivuxolimab in advanced cancers. This CDR3 contains 15 residues. Trimming shortened V by 2 bases and J by 0 bases, and 10 bases separated the two germline ends. Germline-derived CDR1 and CDR2 are MDHEN and SYDVKM. Measured with immunoSEQ multiplex PCR; TCRdb has only the in-frame clones, and not every one. The sample lists approximately 90,000 clones; approximately 87% were seen once. This clonotype originated in an adult with an advanced solid tumor such as melanoma, head and neck, liver or kidney cancer. V is TRBV28 and J is TRBJ1-1; D unresolved. The sample was CD4+ or CD8+ T cells sorted from blood, taken in a trial of the OX40 agonist ivuxolimab. CDR3 sequence (DNA): TGTGCCAGCAGTTTACCAAACGTGATGAACACTGAAGCTTTCTTT. The encoded protein is CASSLPNVMNTEAFF. The full variable domain, with the rest looked up from reference TRBV28 and TRBJ1-1, is DVKVTQSSRYLVKRTGEKVFLECVQDMDHENMFWYRQDPGLGLRLIYFSYDVKMKEKGDIPEGYSVSREKKERFSLILESASTNQTSMYLCASSLPNVMNTEAFFGQGTRLTVV.